The clone carrying this T cell receptor (beta chain) was counted at least ten times. No antigen is known for it. It was with unique molecular identifiers that the TCRbeta library was prepared. MiXCR, applied by TCRdb to the PCR reads, yields one record per CDR3 protein. The table shows 97,000 or so distinct CDR3 sequences, with about 6.8% occurring only once. The data were obtained in a study of T-cell reconstitution after alpha-beta-depleted transplantation in children. This CDR3 is 15 amino acids long. CDR1 is SGDLS and CDR2 is YYNGEE in the germline V gene. Trimming cost V 4 bases and J 9 bases, with 17 bases left between them. The study's findings and limits: A year had passed since transplant, and T-cell counts and diversity by then came mostly from newly produced T cells.

This sequence joins TRBV9 and TRBJ1-6, with D possibly being TRBD1 (5 bases). Sequenced here: PBMCs, sampled before TCRalphabeta/CD19-depleted stem cell transplant. The sequence derives from a boy under 10 years old with acute lymphoblastic leukemia, due to receive a stem cell transplant. The CDR3 reads CASSPARGMGSPLHF. CDR3 bases: TGTGCCAGCAGCCCGGCCCGGGGGATGGGTTCACCCCTCCACTTT.